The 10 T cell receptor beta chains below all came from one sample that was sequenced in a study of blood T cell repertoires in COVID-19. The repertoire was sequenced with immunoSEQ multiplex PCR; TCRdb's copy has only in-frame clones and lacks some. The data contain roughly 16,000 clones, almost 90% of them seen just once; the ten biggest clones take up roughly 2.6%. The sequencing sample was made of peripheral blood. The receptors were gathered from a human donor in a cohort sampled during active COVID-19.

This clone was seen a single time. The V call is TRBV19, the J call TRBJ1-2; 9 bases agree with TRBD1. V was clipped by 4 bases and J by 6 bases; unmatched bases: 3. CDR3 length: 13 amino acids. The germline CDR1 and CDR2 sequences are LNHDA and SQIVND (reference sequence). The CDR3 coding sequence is TGTGCCAGTAGTAAAGACAGGGGGAATGGCTACACCTTC. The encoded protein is CASSKDRGNGYTF.

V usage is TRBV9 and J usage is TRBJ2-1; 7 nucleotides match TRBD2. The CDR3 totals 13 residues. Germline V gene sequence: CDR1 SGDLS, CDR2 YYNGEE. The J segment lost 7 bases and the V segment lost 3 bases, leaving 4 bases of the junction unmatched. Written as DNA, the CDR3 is TGTGCCAGCAGCGCGACTAGCCGAAATGAGCAGTTCTTC. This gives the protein CASSATSRNEQFF.

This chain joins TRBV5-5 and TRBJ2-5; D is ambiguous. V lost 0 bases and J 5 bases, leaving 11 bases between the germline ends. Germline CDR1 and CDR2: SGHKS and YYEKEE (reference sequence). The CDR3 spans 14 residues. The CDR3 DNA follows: TGTGCCAGCAGCTTGGAGATATTGCGGGAGACCCAGTACTTC. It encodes CASSLEILRETQYF.

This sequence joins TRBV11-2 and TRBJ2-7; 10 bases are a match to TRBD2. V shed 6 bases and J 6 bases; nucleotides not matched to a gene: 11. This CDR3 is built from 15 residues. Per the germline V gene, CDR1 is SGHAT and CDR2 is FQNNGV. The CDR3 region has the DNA TGTGCCAGCAGTTCCTCAGCGGGAGGGCCCCCCGAGCAGTACTTC. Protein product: CASSSSAGGPPEQYF.

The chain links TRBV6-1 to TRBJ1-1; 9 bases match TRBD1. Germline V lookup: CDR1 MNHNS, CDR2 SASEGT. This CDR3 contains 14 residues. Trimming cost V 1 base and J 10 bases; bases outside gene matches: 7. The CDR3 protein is CASSEGGTGPRAFF. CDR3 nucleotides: TGTGCCAGCAGTGAAGGAGGGACAGGGCCTCGAGCTTTCTTT.

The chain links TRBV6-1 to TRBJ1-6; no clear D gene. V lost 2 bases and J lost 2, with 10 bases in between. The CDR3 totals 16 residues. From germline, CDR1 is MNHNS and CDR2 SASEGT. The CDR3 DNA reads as TGTGCCAGCAGTGAAAGGCAGGCTACCTATAATTCACCCCTCCACTTT. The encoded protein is CASSERQATYNSPLHF.

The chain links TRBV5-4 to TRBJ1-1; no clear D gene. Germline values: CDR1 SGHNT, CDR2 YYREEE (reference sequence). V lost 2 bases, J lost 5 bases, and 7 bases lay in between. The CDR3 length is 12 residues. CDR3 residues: CASSFPETEAFF. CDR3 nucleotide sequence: TGTGCCAGCAGCTTTCCTGAGACTGAAGCTTTCTTT.

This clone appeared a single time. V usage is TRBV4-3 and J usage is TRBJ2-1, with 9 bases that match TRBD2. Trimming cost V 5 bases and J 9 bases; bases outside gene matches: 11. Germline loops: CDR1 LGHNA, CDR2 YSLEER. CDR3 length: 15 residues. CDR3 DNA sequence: TGCGCCAGCAGCGGGGGTAGCGGGAGTTTTAGTGAGCAGTTCTTC. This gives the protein CASSGGSGSFSEQFF.

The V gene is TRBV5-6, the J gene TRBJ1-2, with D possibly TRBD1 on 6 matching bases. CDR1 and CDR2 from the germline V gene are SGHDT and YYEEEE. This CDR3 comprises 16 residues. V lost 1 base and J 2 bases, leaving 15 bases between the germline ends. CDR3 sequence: CASSLRGRAANYGYTF. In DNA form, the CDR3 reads TGTGCCAGCAGCTTGAGGGGGAGAGCGGCAAACTATGGCTACACCTTC.

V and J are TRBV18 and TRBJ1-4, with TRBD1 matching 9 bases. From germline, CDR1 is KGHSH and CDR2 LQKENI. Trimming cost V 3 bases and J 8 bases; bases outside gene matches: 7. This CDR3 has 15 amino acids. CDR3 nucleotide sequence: TGTGCCAGCTCACCGAGGACAGGGGTTGAGGAAAAACTGTTTTTT. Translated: CASSPRTGVEEKLFF.